Below, 9 T cell receptor beta chains from the same sample are listed, as sequenced in a study of cytomegalovirus exposure and HLA in healthy donors. PCR primers comprised 60 Vbeta and 13 Jbeta primers. Method: immunoSEQ multiplex PCR; TCRdb's copy keeps in-frame clones and lacks some. Reported are tens of thousands of clones; the ten largest clones contain less than 7%. Sequencing was carried out using PBMCs. The receptor set was obtained from a girl aged 10 to 17 in good health and CMV-seropositive.

J is TRBJ1-2 and V is TRBV9; 7 nucleotides align to TRBD1. This CDR3 region has 15 residues. V lost 0 bases, J lost 3 bases, and 5 bases stayed unmatched. Germline-derived CDR1 and CDR2 are SGDLS and YYNGEE. The CDR3 nucleotides read TGTGCCAGCAGCGTAGGACAGGGAGTTTACTATGGCTACACCTTC. This gives the protein CASSVGQGVYYGYTF.

The chain links TRBV2 to TRBJ1-2, with no clear D. The germline V and J ends were trimmed by 6 bases and 11 bases, with 16 bases remaining between them. CDR1 and CDR2 (germline): SNHLY, FYNNEI. The CDR3 spans 12 residues. The CDR3 coding sequence is TGTGCCAGCAGCGAAAGGGTGCGGGGTTACACCTTC. Translating it yields CASSERVRGYTF.

The chain uses TRBV20-1 and TRBJ2-7, with 7 bases that match TRBD1. J lost 3 bases, V lost 5 bases, and 1 base had no gene match. The CDR3 has 11 amino acids. Per the germline V gene, CDR1 is DFQATT and CDR2 is SNEGSKA (reference sequence). The CDR3 sequence is CSAGTDYEQYF. CDR3 nucleotide sequence: TGCAGTGCTGGGACAGACTACGAGCAGTACTTC.

The chain has TRBV5-6 and TRBJ1-2; D is possibly TRBD1 (6 bases). The V end was cut by 3 bases, the J end by 8 bases, with 17 bases between. The length of the CDR3 is 14 residues. The germline CDR1 and CDR2 sequences are SGHDT and YYEEEE. The CDR3 spells CASSSQGHQSGYTF. DNA for the CDR3: TGTGCCAGCAGCTCACAGGGACATCAGAGCGGCTACACCTTC.

The rearrangement uses TRBV27 and TRBJ2-7; the D gene is possibly TRBD1 (7 bases). Trimming took 1 base from V and 6 from J, leaving 19 bases between them. This CDR3 has 16 amino acids. Per the germline V gene, CDR1 is MNHEY and CDR2 is SMNVEV (reference sequence). CDR3: CASSLLTRGGIVEQYV. The CDR3 DNA follows: TGTGCCAGCAGTTTATTGACTAGAGGGGGCATTGTCGAGCAGTACGTC.

V is TRBV27 and J is TRBJ2-7; TRBD1 is a possible D gene (6 bases). The CDR3 extends over 16 amino acids. Germline-derived CDR1 and CDR2 are MNHEY and SMNVEV (reference sequence). Trimming removed 5 bases from V and 2 bases from J, with 19 bases in between. The CDR3 DNA is TGTGCCAGCAGTCCTCTTGGGCAGGGGAAGGCCTACGAGCAGTACTTC. It is translated as CASSPLGQGKAYEQYF.

The V gene is TRBV9, the J gene TRBJ1-4, with 10 bases identical to TRBD1. The length of the CDR3 is 15 residues. CDR1 is SGDLS, CDR2 YYNGEE, per germline. With V trimmed by 1 base and J by 6 bases, 3 bases remained unmatched. Here the CDR3 reads CASSVTGTGDEKLFF. The CDR3 DNA is TGTGCCAGCAGCGTAACCGGGACAGGGGATGAAAAACTGTTTTTT.

The chain uses TRBV9 and TRBJ2-3, with a weak D call TRBD2 (5 bases). V lost 4 bases and J 2 bases, leaving 8 bases between the germline ends. CDR3 length: 13 amino acids. Germline V gene lookup returns CDR1 SGDLS and CDR2 YYNGEE. Here the CDR3 reads CASSTGNTDTQYF. CDR3 in DNA: TGTGCCAGCAGCACCGGGAACACAGATACGCAGTATTTT.

The chain uses TRBV5-4 and TRBJ1-1; 7 nucleotides align to TRBD1. The CDR3 sequence is 14 residues long. V shed 1 base, J shed 10 bases, and the junction held 10 bases outside the gene matches. In germline, CDR1 is SGHNT, CDR2 YYREEE (reference sequence). Here the CDR3 DNA reads TGTGCCAGCAGCTTGTCTGACAGGGCCCGTTCAGCTTTCTTT. It encodes CASSLSDRARSAFF.